These T cell receptor beta chains were read from a single sample in a study of blood T cells in healthy people across ages. TCRdb re-analysed the 5' RACE reads in MiXCR, keeping a single row per CDR3 protein. The sample holds about 1.5 million distinct CDR3 sequences, 42% seen once. Sample: blood. These receptors came from a woman under 30 in good health. Each CDR3 is given with its conserved first and last residue. The order of the fields is J gene, V gene, D gene, clone size, CDR3 DNA, CDR3 protein. D genes are given only for firm matches. For some rows the clone size is stated as once, few or many, or as a class when expanded; others skip it.

J: TRBJ2-3
V: TRBV2
D: TRBD1
size: -
DNA: TGTGCCAGCAGGGTCCCCGGGACAGGGGGAGATACGCAGTATTTT
CDR3: CASRVPGTGGDTQYF

J: TRBJ1-2
V: TRBV6-6
D: -
size: -
DNA: TGTGCCAGCAGTTACTCCGGTGCCTATAACTATGGCTACACCTTC
CDR3: CASSYSGAYNYGYTF

J: TRBJ2-7
V: TRBV12-5
D: -
size: -
DNA: TGTGCTAGTGGTTTAGCCGTCGGAGAGCAGTACTTC
CDR3: CASGLAVGEQYF

J: TRBJ2-3
V: TRBV7-7
D: TRBD2
size: -
DNA: TGTGCCAGCAGCCCTAATCTAGCGGGAGGGGATACGCAGTATTTT
CDR3: CASSPNLAGGDTQYF

J: TRBJ2-3
V: TRBV2
D: -
size: few
DNA: TGTGCCAGCAGTGAGAATCACAGACTCACAGATACGCAGTATTTT
CDR3: CASSENHRLTDTQYF

J: TRBJ1-4
V: TRBV27
D: -
size: -
DNA: TGTGCCAGCAGTTTAGTGGGTTTAGGATGGGAAAAACTGTTTTTT
CDR3: CASSLVGLGWEKLFF

J: TRBJ2-3
V: TRBV29-1
D: -
size: -
DNA: TGCAGCGTTCAACAGAGTTTAAGCACAGATACGCAGTATTTT
CDR3: CSVQQSLSTDTQYF

J: TRBJ2-7
V: TRBV12-3/TRBV12-4
D: -
size: -
DNA: TGTGCCAGCAGTTTCTTGGGGACAACCCACGAGCAGTACTTC
CDR3: CASSFLGTTHEQYF

J: TRBJ2-5
V: TRBV12-3/TRBV12-4
D: TRBD2
size: -
DNA: TGTGCCAGCGGGAGGGTAGAGACCCAGTACTTC
CDR3: CASGRVETQYF

J: TRBJ1-1
V: TRBV20-1
D: -
size: -
DNA: TGCAGTGCTAGAAGTGGACTCTTCTATGGGAACACTGAAGCTTTCTTT
CDR3: CSARSGLFYGNTEAFF

J: TRBJ2-5
V: TRBV7-9
D: -
size: -
DNA: TGTGCCAGCAGCTTAGTGAAGACCCAACAAGAGACCCAGTACTTC
CDR3: CASSLVKTQQETQYF

J: TRBJ2-5
V: TRBV6-6
D: TRBD2
size: -
DNA: TGTGCCAGTACGGGGGGCCAAGAGACCCAGTACTTC
CDR3: CASTGGQETQYF

J: TRBJ2-7
V: TRBV9
D: TRBD2
size: -
DNA: TGTGCCAGCAGCGTAGAGGCTAGCGGATCCTACGAGCAGTACTTC
CDR3: CASSVEASGSYEQYF

J: TRBJ2-3
V: TRBV7-9
D: TRBD2
size: few
DNA: TGTGCCAGCAGCGAGCTAGCGGGAGTTTCCGGAGATACGCAGTATTTT
CDR3: CASSELAGVSGDTQYF

J: TRBJ1-2
V: TRBV6-5
D: -
size: -
DNA: TGTGCCAGCAGTTACTCTCCGGCAGCCTATGGCTACACCTTC
CDR3: CASSYSPAAYGYTF

J: TRBJ1-6
V: TRBV10-3
D: TRBD1
size: -
DNA: TGTGCCATCAGTGAGTCCCCAGGGGGGAATTCACCCCTCCACTTT
CDR3: CAISESPGGNSPLHF

J: TRBJ2-4
V: TRBV4-1
D: TRBD2
size: once
DNA: TGCGCCAGCAGCCAAGACCGGGACTACTCCTACGGGCAGTACTTC
CDR3: CASSQDRDYSYGQYF

J: TRBJ2-3
V: TRBV10-3
D: -
size: -
DNA: TGTGCCATCAGCGACGAGGGGATAGGAGATACGCAGTATTTT
CDR3: CAISDEGIGDTQYF

J: TRBJ2-3
V: TRBV20-1
D: TRBD2
size: -
DNA: TGCAGTGCTCCGACTAGCGGGACTTCAGATACGCAGTATTTT
CDR3: CSAPTSGTSDTQYF

J: TRBJ2-5
V: TRBV10-3
D: -
size: -
DNA: TGTGCCATCAGTTCATTCGAGGCAGGGAGGGAGACCCAGTACTTC
CDR3: CAISSFEAGRETQYF

J: TRBJ1-5
V: TRBV28
D: -
size: few
DNA: TGTGCCAGCAGTCCAGTGGGAGGGAAACATCAGCCCCAGCATTTT
CDR3: CASSPVGGKHQPQHF

J: TRBJ2-4
V: TRBV20-1
D: -
size: -
DNA: TGCAGTGCTAGAGGCCCAAGGGGGGGCCCGGACATTCAGTACTTC
CDR3: CSARGPRGGPDIQYF

J: TRBJ2-2
V: TRBV7-2
D: -
size: -
DNA: TGTGCCAGCAGCCCCTCCGGGGGGCGGACGAACACCGGGGAGCTGTTTTTT
CDR3: CASSPSGGRTNTGELFF

J: TRBJ1-2
V: TRBV6-5
D: TRBD1
size: once
DNA: TGTGCCACTACCACCGGGACAGGAAACACCTTC
CDR3: CATTTGTGNTF

J: TRBJ2-1
V: TRBV11-3
D: TRBD1
size: -
DNA: TGTGCCAGCAGCCAGCCGGGACAGGGGTACGATGAGCAGTTCTTC
CDR3: CASSQPGQGYDEQFF

J: TRBJ1-2
V: TRBV4-1
D: -
size: -
DNA: TGCGCCAGCAGCCAAGATCACGACTATGGCTACACCTTC
CDR3: CASSQDHDYGYTF

J: TRBJ2-1
V: TRBV10-3
D: TRBD2
size: -
DNA: TGTGCCATCAGTGAGAGCCTGAGGAGCGGGGAAATACATGAGCAGTTCTTC
CDR3: CAISESLRSGEIHEQFF

J: TRBJ2-4
V: TRBV6-6
D: -
size: -
DNA: TGTGCCGCCGGCGCACCCGTAGAGCAGTACTTC
CDR3: CAAGAPVEQYF

J: TRBJ1-5
V: TRBV6-1
D: -
size: few
DNA: TGTGCCAGCAGTGGGGAGTTTACCAATCAGCCCCAGCATTTT
CDR3: CASSGEFTNQPQHF